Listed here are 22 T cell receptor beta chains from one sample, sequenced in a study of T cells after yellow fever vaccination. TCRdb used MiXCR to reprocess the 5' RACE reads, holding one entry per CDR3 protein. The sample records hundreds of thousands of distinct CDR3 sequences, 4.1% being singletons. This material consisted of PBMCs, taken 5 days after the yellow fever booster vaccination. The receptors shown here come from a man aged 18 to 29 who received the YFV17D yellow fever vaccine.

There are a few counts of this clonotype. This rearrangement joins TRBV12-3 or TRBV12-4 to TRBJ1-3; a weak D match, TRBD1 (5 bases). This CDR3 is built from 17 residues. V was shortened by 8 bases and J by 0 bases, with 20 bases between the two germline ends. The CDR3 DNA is TGTGCCAGCTCAACTTTGTGGGGCGGTACCTCTGGAAACACCATATATTTT. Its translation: CASSTLWGGTSGNTIYF.

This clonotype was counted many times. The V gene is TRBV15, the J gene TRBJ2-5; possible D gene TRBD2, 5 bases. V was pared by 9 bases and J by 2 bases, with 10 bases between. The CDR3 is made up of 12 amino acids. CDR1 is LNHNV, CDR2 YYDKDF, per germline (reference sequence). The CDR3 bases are TGTGCCACGAGGGAGTCACAAGAGACCCAGTACTTC. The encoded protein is CATRESQETQYF.

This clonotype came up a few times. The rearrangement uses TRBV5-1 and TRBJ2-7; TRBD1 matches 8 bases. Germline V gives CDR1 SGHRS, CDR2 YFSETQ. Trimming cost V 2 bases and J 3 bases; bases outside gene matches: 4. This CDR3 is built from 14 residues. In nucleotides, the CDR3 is TGCGCCAGCAGCTTCGGACAGGGCGACTACGAGCAGTACTTC. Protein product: CASSFGQGDYEQYF.

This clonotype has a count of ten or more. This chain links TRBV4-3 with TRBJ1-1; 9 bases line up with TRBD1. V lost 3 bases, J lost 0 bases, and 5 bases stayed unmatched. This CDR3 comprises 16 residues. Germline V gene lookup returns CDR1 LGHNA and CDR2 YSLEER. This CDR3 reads CASSHRTGDMNTEAFF. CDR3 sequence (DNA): TGCGCCAGCAGCCATAGGACAGGGGACATGAACACTGAAGCTTTCTTT.

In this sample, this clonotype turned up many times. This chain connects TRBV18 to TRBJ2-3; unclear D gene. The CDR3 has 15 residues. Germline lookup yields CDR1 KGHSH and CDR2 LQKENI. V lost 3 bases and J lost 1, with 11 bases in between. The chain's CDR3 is CASSPLFQGTDTQYF. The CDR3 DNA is TGTGCCAGCTCACCGCTTTTCCAGGGCACAGATACGCAGTATTTT.

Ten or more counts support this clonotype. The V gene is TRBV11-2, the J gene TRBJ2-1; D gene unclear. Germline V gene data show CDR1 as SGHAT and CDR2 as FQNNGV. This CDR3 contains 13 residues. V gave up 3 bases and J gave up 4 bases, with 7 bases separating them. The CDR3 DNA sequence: TGTGCCAGCAGCTTGGGATTGTACAATGAGCAGTTCTTC. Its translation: CASSLGLYNEQFF.

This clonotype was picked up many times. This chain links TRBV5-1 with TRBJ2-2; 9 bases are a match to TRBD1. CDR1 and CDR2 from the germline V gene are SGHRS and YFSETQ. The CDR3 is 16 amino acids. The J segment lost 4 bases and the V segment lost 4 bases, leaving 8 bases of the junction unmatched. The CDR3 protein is CASSTSGTGRTGELFF. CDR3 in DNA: TGCGCCAGCAGCACCTCCGGGACAGGGCGCACCGGGGAGCTGTTTTTT.

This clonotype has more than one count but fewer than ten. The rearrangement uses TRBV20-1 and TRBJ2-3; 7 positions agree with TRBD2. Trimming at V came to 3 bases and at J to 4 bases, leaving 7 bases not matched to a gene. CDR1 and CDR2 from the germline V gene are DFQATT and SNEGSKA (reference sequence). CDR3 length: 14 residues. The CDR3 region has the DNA TGCAGTGCTAGCGAGACTAGCTGGGCAGATACGCAGTATTTT. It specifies CSASETSWADTQYF.

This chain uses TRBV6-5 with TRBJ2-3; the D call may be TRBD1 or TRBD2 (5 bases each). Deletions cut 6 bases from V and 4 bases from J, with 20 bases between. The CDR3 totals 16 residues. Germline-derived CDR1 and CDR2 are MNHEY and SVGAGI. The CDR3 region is CASSPRGAQWADTQYF. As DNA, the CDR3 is TGTGCCAGCAGCCCCCGAGGGGCACAGTGGGCAGATACGCAGTATTTT.

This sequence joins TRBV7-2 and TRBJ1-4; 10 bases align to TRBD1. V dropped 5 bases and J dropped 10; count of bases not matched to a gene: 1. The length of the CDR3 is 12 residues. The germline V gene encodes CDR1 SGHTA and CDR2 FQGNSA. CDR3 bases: TGTGCCAGCAGCGGGGACAGGGGAAAACTGTTTTTT. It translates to CASSGDRGKLFF.

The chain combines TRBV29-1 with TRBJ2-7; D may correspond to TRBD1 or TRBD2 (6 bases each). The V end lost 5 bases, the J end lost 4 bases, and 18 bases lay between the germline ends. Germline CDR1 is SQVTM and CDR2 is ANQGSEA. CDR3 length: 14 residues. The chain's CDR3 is CSVPWGATDYEQYV. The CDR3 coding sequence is TGCAGCGTTCCATGGGGGGCGACAGATTACGAGCAGTACGTC.

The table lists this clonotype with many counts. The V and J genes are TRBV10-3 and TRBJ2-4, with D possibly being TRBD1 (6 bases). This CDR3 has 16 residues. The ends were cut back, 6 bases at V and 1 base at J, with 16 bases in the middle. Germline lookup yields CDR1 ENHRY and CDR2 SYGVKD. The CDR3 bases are TGTGCCATCAGCCCTACAGGGCCATGGGCCAAAAACATTCAGTACTTC. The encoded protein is CAISPTGPWAKNIQYF.

CDR3 residues: CASSDASQTFF. The CDR3 DNA follows: TGTGCCAGCAGTGATGCCAGCCAAACTTTCTTT. This sequence joins TRBV25-1 and TRBJ1-1, with D unclear. CDR3 length: 11 amino acids. The V gene lost 3 bases and the J gene lost 12 bases, with 11 bases spanning the gap. Germline V CDR1 and CDR2: MGHDK, SYGVNS.

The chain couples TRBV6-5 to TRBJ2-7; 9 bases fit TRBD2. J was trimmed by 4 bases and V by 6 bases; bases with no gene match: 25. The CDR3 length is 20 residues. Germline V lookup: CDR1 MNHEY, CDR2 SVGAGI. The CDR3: CASRTNPAWSERGAPYEQYF. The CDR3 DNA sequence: TGTGCCAGCAGAACCAACCCTGCCTGGAGCGAGCGGGGGGCCCCTTACGAGCAGTACTTC.

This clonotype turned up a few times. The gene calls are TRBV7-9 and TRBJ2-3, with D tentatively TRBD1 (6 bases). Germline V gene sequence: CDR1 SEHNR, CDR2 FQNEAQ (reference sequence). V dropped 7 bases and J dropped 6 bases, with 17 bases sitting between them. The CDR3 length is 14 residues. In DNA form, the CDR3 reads TGTGCCAGCACCCAAACACCAGGGGTTGATACGCAGTATTTT. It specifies CASTQTPGVDTQYF. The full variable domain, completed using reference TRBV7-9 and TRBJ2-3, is DTGVSQNPRHKITKRGQNVTFRCDPISEHNRLYWYRQTLGQGPEFLTYFQNEAQLEKSRLLSDRFSAERPKGSFSTLEIQRTEQGDSAMYLCASTQTPGVDTQYFGPGTRLTVL.

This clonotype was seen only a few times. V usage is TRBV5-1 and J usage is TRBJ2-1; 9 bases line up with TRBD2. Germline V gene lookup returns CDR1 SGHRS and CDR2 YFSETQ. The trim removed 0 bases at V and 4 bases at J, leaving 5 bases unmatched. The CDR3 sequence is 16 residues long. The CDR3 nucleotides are TGCGCCAGCAGCTTGGAGGGTAGCGGGGGATACAATGAGCAGTTCTTC. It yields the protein CASSLEGSGGYNEQFF.

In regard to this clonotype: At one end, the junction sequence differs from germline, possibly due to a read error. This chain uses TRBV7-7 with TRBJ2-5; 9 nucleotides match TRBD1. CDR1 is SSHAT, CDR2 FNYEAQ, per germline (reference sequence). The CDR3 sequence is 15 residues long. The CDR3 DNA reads TGTGCTAGCAGCTCGGGACAGGGAGGCCAAGAGACCCAGTACTTC. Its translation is CASSSGQGGQETQYF.

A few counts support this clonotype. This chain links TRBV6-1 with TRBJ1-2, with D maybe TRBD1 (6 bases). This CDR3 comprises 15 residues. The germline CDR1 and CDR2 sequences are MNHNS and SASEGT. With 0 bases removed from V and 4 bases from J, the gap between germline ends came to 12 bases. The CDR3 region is CASSEALPGAYGYTF. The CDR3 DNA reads TGTGCCAGCAGTGAAGCGCTTCCGGGGGCCTATGGCTACACCTTC.

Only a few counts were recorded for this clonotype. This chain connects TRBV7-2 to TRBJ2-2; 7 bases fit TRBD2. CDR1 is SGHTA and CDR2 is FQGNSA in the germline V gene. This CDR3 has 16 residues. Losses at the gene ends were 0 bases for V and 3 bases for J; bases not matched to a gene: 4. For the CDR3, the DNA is TGTGCCAGCAGCTTAGCCAGACTAGCTTACACCGGGGAGCTGTTTTTT. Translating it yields CASSLARLAYTGELFF.

The CDR3 DNA follows: TGTGCCAGCAGTTACTCTGGAACTTCCTATGGCTACACCTTC. Amino acid sequence: CASSYSGTSYGYTF. This chain links TRBV6-5 with TRBJ1-2; D unclear. Trimming removed 0 bases at V and 4 bases at J, with 9 bases between. Germline CDR1 MNHEY, CDR2 SVGAGI. CDR3 size: 14 residues.

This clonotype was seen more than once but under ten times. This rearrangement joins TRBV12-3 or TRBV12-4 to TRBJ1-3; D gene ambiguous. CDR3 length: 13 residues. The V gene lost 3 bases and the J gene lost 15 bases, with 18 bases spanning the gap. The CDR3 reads CASSLRELVSTYF. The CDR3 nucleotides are TGTGCCAGCAGTTTGAGGGAGCTGGTTTCGACATATTTT.

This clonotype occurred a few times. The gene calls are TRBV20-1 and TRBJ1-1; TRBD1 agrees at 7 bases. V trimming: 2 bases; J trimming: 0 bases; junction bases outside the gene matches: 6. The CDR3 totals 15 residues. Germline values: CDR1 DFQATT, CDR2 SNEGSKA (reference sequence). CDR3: CSARSGGSMNTEAFF. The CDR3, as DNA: TGCAGTGCTAGATCAGGGGGGTCAATGAACACTGAAGCTTTCTTT.